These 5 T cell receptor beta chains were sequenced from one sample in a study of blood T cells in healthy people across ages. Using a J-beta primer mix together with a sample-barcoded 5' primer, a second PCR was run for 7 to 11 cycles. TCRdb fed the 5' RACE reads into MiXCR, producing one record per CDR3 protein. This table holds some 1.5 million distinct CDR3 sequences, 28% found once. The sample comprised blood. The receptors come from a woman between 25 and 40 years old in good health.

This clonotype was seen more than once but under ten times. The CDR3 bases are TGTGCCAGCACCCGACAGGGGACCTACGAGCAGTACTTC. Translating it yields CASTRQGTYEQYF. J is TRBJ2-7 and V is TRBV6-6; 8 nucleotides agree with TRBD1. V gave up 7 bases and J gave up 2 bases; unmatched junction bases: 4. Germline-derived CDR1 and CDR2 are MNHNY and SVGAGI (reference sequence). CDR3 size: 13 residues.

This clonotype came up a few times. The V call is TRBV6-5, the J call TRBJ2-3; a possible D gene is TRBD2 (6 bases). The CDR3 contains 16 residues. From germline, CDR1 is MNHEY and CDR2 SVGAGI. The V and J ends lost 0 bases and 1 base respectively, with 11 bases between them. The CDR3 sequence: CASSYSTSRGTDTQYF. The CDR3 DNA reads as TGTGCCAGCAGTTACTCAACTAGCCGAGGCACAGATACGCAGTATTTT.

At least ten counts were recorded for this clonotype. The CDR3 here is CASSSDHYEQYF. The CDR3 DNA follows: TGTGCCAGCAGCTCGGATCACTACGAGCAGTACTTC. This chain connects TRBV7-2 to TRBJ2-7; D call uncertain. The germline V gene has CDR1 SGHTA and CDR2 FQGNSA. The CDR3 length is 12 residues. V lost 4 bases and J lost 3, with 7 bases in between.

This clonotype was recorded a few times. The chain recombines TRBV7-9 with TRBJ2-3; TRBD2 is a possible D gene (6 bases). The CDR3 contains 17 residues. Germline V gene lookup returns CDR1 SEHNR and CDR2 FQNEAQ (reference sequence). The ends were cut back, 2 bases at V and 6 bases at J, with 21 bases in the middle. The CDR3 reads CASSLTVGREVVDTQYF. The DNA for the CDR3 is TGTGCCAGCAGCTTAACGGTGGGCAGGGAGGTTGTGGATACGCAGTATTTT.

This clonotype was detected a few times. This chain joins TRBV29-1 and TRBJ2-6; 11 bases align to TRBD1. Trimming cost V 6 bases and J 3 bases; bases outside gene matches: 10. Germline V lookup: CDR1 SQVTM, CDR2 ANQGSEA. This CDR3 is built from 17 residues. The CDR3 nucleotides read TGCAGCGTCAGAGGGGGACAGGGGGACGGTGGGGCCAACGTCCTGACTTTC. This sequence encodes CSVRGGQGDGGANVLTF.